This note documents a single TCR beta chain sequence. No cognate antigen has been identified for it. Base qualities are missing; no much larger clone stands one base away. This record belongs to a study of shared clonotypes between healthy human individuals (dated by TCRdb to about 2020). Regarding the study in general: The cohort comprised a couple of women and three men aged 18 to 49 years. To estimate repertoire size and how much clonotypes are shared between individuals, the study performed deep sequencing of blood TCR repertoires from a handful of healthy adults. Libraries were prepared and TCR repertoires were sequenced by different laboratories using diverse techniques, in order to increase sequencing depth and limit assay-specific biases. Per donor, leukapheresis produced somewhere between about 0.9 and 9.5 billion PBMCs. Results the study describes overall, beyond this receptor: Sampling was restricted to blood, and TCR repertoires in tissues likely differ from the TCR repertoires found in blood. Pairwise subsampling indicated that sequencing depth was expected to affect the degree of clonotype sharing among donors. Because the study included a small number of donors, the genetic and exposure-history diversity represented was limited.

The germline V gene provides CDR1 SGHTA and CDR2 FQGNSA. The CDR3 holds 13 amino acids from the cysteine to the phenylalanine. Left in the record is the CDR3 DNA by itself, 39 bases read in frame from the first base. V gives up 2 bases and J gives up 9 bases, and the segment between their germline ends measures 11 bases. Using the deep immunoSEQ assay, multiplex PCR amplified TCR CDR3 regions from genomic DNA. Extracted genomic DNA from each cell subset was distributed evenly across all wells of several immunoSEQ 96-well plates, and each plate was treated as a replicate. For unsorted PBMC, around 290 ng of genomic DNA, equivalent to approximately 30,000 T cell genomes, went into each replicate PCR. Unsorted PBMC genomic DNA was sequenced across ten immunoSEQ deep assay plates. The purified libraries were quantified using a Qubit 3.0 fluorometer, sized with a Bioanalyzer 2100, and then quantified again using the KAPA Library Quantification kit. Every immunoSEQ 96-well plate was sequenced on a separate single-read 150-cycle Illumina NextSeq 550 flow cell. Turning to the authors' computational methods: Because only junctional sequences without quality scores were contained in the immunoSEQ output, filtering matching that applied to full-length reads could not be performed. To assign V/J genes and CDR3, sequences were annotated using PyIR, a Python wrapper for IgBLAST v1.9, with IMGT germline references. Reads were filtered out if the reads had weak V/J assignments (E-value above 1e-6), no CDR3, stop codons, out-of-frame junctions, or ambiguous translated residues. V3J clonotypes were defined as sequences sharing the same inferred V gene, J gene, and CDR3 amino acid sequence. To compute the percentage overlap between repertoires, the number of shared unique clonotypes was divided by the size of the smaller repertoire. RTK rarefaction, the Chao1 estimator, and Recon v2.1 estimates of unobserved clonotypes were used to assess repertoire richness. The table was pulled from immuneACCESS by TCRdb, which kept in-frame rearrangements only. Such tables lose some clones; where checked, under half of the loss comes from unresolved V genes, and the rest has no known cause. From that table come the V and J calls and clone size; the DNA was used to work out D and trimming. The sample table contains roughly 500,000 clones; only one count was recorded for 60% to 85% of them. Of the sample, 10% to 15% is held by the ten largest clones.

Donors were healthy HIV-negative adults with no recently reported acute infections or vaccinations. Every donor was a Caucasian adult residing in Nashville, Tennessee, USA. For unsorted samples, tens of millions of PBMCs were counted, and genomic DNA was extracted using the QIAamp DNA Blood Mini kit. Blood was obtained by leukapheresis, after which PBMCs were separated by Ficoll-Histopaque density gradient centrifugation and cryopreserved in liquid nitrogen vapor phase. This sequence uses TRBV7-2 and TRBJ2-1; the D gene remains uncertain. This sequence was found in a woman aged 40-49 years in good health. Some clones in this sample may be carry-over from other donors' samples. Specimen: PBMCs. The nucleotides are TGTGCCAGCAGCTTATATCAGGAAGGTGAGCAGTTCTTC. This encodes CASSLYQEGEQFF.